This TCR beta chain was sequenced for a study of blood T cell repertoires in COVID-19. At the level of the study: Sites across the United States, Italy and Spain contributed samples from acute and convalescent COVID-19.

In the authors' workflow: Reference gene primer amplification yielded estimated nucleated cell counts. Clones were read by immunoSEQ multiplex PCR, and TCRdb kept only the in-frame ones, dropping some. The V and J calls and the clone size are those of that table, but D and trimming were determined from the DNA. The sample includes tens of thousands of clones, approximately 91% seen only once; the top ten take approximately 30%. CDR1 is MRHNA, CDR2 SNTAGT, per germline. The length of the CDR3 is 18 residues. With 2 bases clipped from V and 2 bases from J, the junction kept 10 bases outside the gene matches.

The source of this sequence is a woman aged 70 to 79 with active COVID-19. The source material was peripheral blood. The V and J genes are TRBV6-4 and TRBJ2-4; 9 bases line up with TRBD2. In DNA form, the CDR3 reads TGTGCCAGCAGTGACGTAATAGCGGGGGCCCCAACCAAAAACATTCAGTACTTC. Amino acid sequence: CASSDVIAGAPTKNIQYF.